A selection of T cell receptor beta chains follows, all from one sample in a study of blood T cells in healthy people across ages. Each CDR3 protein gets one entry after TCRdb re-called the 5' RACE reads with MiXCR. The sample records about 620,000 distinct CDR3 sequences, over 40% being singletons. Sequenced input: blood. Receptors were obtained from a woman older than 75 in good health. The CDR3 runs from the conserved cysteine through the conserved F or W.

j_gene: TRBJ1-1
v_gene: TRBV7-9
CDR3aa: CASRSIRDKNTEAFF

j_gene: TRBJ2-3
v_gene: TRBV10-3
CDR3aa: CASREGFGTARTDTQYF

j_gene: TRBJ2-6
v_gene: TRBV12-3/TRBV12-4
CDR3aa: CASSLFGSGANVLTF

j_gene: TRBJ1-6
v_gene: TRBV5-1
CDR3aa: CASSAGTGGANSPLHF

j_gene: TRBJ2-1
v_gene: TRBV6-6
CDR3aa: CASIQRTSGRDEQFF

j_gene: TRBJ1-2
v_gene: TRBV2
CDR3aa: CASSVVLGRSNYGYTF

j_gene: TRBJ1-5
v_gene: TRBV15
CDR3aa: CATSRDRPGTGNQPQHF

j_gene: TRBJ2-3
v_gene: TRBV20-1
CDR3aa: CSARDRRAARTDTQYF

j_gene: TRBJ2-3
v_gene: TRBV29-1
CDR3aa: CSVGGEHRYAYF

j_gene: TRBJ2-5
v_gene: TRBV10-3
CDR3aa: CAISETGSRVVTQYF

j_gene: TRBJ2-1
v_gene: TRBV12-3/TRBV12-4
CDR3aa: CASSFLQPLYNEQFF

j_gene: TRBJ2-2
v_gene: TRBV2
CDR3aa: CASSVEGVPRLFF

j_gene: TRBJ2-3
v_gene: TRBV13
CDR3aa: CASSLYLTDTQYF

j_gene: TRBJ2-1
v_gene: TRBV7-2
CDR3aa: CASRHPGLAGNEQFF

j_gene: TRBJ2-3
v_gene: TRBV20-1
CDR3aa: CSALRLTRTDTQYF

j_gene: TRBJ2-2
v_gene: TRBV27
CDR3aa: CASSLLVGTSVRGTGELFF

j_gene: TRBJ2-1
v_gene: TRBV5-1
CDR3aa: CASSFQGIYNEQFF

j_gene: TRBJ2-3
v_gene: TRBV20-1
CDR3aa: CSAPTSGGHSRTDTQYF

j_gene: TRBJ2-1
v_gene: TRBV18
CDR3aa: CASSLDSSVSYNEQFF

j_gene: TRBJ1-1
v_gene: TRBV7-9
CDR3aa: CASSREGREAFF

j_gene: TRBJ2-7
v_gene: TRBV5-1
CDR3aa: CASSNGTGSYEQYF

j_gene: TRBJ1-5
v_gene: TRBV28
CDR3aa: CASRGPLSNQPQHF

j_gene: TRBJ2-1
v_gene: TRBV7-9
CDR3aa: CASSVSSRALPFF

j_gene: TRBJ1-2
v_gene: TRBV5-1
CDR3aa: CASSPKRGGYGYTF

j_gene: TRBJ2-5
v_gene: TRBV29-1
CDR3aa: CSVEAAGVQETQYF

j_gene: TRBJ2-7
v_gene: TRBV6-5
CDR3aa: CASSYSRAGVSYEQYF

j_gene: TRBJ2-1
v_gene: TRBV6-6
CDR3aa: CASSYSAPSTIYNEQFF